This T cell receptor (beta chain) was observed in a study of shared clonotypes between healthy human individuals. Study summary: The plates for each donor numbered three CD4 naive, three CD4 memory, two CD8 naive and one CD8 memory. Study-wide results and caveats: Around 5% was the fraction of naive CD4 clonotypes found shared across a few donors. A reduction in generation probabilities was seen for non-shared clonotypes relative to those shared by all four donors.

Data came from immunoSEQ multiplex PCR; TCRdb stores just in-frame clones and leaves some out. The sample yields nearly 1,000,000 clones, over 75% seen once. A split of CD4+ cells into CD45RA+ naive and CD45RA-negative memory subsets was performed. As for this clone: The antigen remains undetermined.

The sequence was obtained from a man younger than 30 in good health. The source material was memory CD4+ T cells sorted from blood. As to subset: CD45RA-negative fraction.

DNA of the CDR3: TGTGCCAGCAGCTCAGCAAATAGCATGGGCAGTGAGCAGTTCTTC. It yields the protein CASSSANSMGSEQFF. The chain joins TRBV11-3 to TRBJ2-1; D not resolved. This CDR3 is 15 amino acids long. Trimming shortened V by 4 bases and J by 9 bases, and 19 bases separated the two germline ends. CDR1 SGHNT and CDR2 YENEEA come from the germline V gene.